The 19 T cell receptor beta chains below were found in one sample sequenced in a study of spatial heterogeneity in lung cancer. Time point given: blood at routine non-recurrence follow-up after resection. Whole RNA was taken from tumor, nontumor lung or frozen PBMC; it was then sequenced unsorted. Each CDR3 protein gets one entry after TCRdb re-called the 5' RACE reads with MiXCR. The table records fewer than 55,000 distinct CDR3 sequences, 6.5% to 7.5% of them present only once. The sample was PBMCs, taken at follow-up. These receptor sequences come from a female donor with early-stage non-small cell lung cancer.

The CDR3 reads CASSSWKLDTIYF. CDR3 coding DNA: TGTGCCAGCAGTTCCTGGAAGTTGGACACCATATATTTT. The chain uses TRBV27 and TRBJ1-3, with D unresolved. Germline CDR1 reads MNHEY; CDR2 reads SMNVEV (reference sequence). Trimming removed 4 bases from V and 8 bases from J, with 12 bases in between. There are 13 residues in the CDR3.

This clonotype was recorded at least ten times. The genes are TRBV20-1 and TRBJ2-3, with unresolved D. The germline gives CDR1 DFQATT, CDR2 SNEGSKA (reference sequence). The ends were cut back, 3 bases at V and 2 bases at J, with 12 bases in the middle. This CDR3 is built from 14 residues. The CDR3 DNA follows: TGCAGTGCTAGTATCAACAGCGACACAGATACGCAGTATTTT. This gives the protein CSASINSDTDTQYF.

V is TRBV20-1 and J is TRBJ2-3; TRBD1 aligns across 7 bases. Germline V gene sequence: CDR1 DFQATT, CDR2 SNEGSKA (reference sequence). The V gene end was trimmed by 6 bases and the J gene end by 4 bases; junction bases not matched to a gene: 7. CDR3 length: 13 amino acids. CDR3 region: CSADRVGADTQYF. CDR3 DNA sequence: TGCAGTGCCGACAGGGTCGGCGCAGATACGCAGTATTTT.

CDR3 bases: TGTGCCTGGAGTGTACACGGGGAGGACGAGCAGTACTTC. The encoded protein is CAWSVHGEDEQYF. The chain combines TRBV30 with TRBJ2-7; perhaps TRBD2 as D (6 bases). Germline CDR1 reads GTSNPN; CDR2 reads SVGIG (reference sequence). The CDR3 covers 13 residues. V gave up 0 bases and J gave up 5 bases, with 11 bases separating them. Drawing the rest from reference TRBV30 and TRBJ2-7, the complete variable domain is SQTIHQWPATLVQPVGSPLSLECTVEGTSNPNLYWYRQAAGRGLQLLFYSVGIGQISSEVPQNLSASRPQDRQFILSSKKLLLSDSGFYLCAWSVHGEDEQYFGPGTRLTVT.

The V and J genes are TRBV12-3 or TRBV12-4 and TRBJ1-2, with TRBD1 identical over 9 bases. Trimming cost V 3 bases and J 2 bases; bases outside gene matches: 4. The CDR3 has 15 amino acids. The CDR3 DNA sequence: TGTGCCAGCAGTTTTAGGACAGGGGAGAACTATGGCTACACCTTC. Protein sequence: CASSFRTGENYGYTF.

There are a few counts of this clonotype. This chain uses TRBV5-1 with TRBJ2-2, with a weak D call TRBD2 (6 bases). Germline V gene data show CDR1 as SGHRS and CDR2 as YFSETQ. Trimming removed 0 bases from V and 0 bases from J, with 9 bases in between. There are 16 residues in the CDR3. The CDR3 loop reads CASSLGGGANTGELFF. The CDR3 bases are TGCGCCAGCAGCTTGGGAGGAGGGGCGAACACCGGGGAGCTGTTTTTT.

This clonotype was counted many times. The V gene is TRBV12-3 or TRBV12-4, the J gene TRBJ1-2; D might be TRBD1 (6 bases). Trimming took 6 bases from V and 4 from J, leaving 18 bases between them. CDR3 length: 15 amino acids. CDR3 coding DNA: TGTGCCAGCAGGGGGACAAGCGCCACGAGCTATGGCTACACCTTC. Its translation is CASRGTSATSYGYTF.

The genes are TRBV20-1 and TRBJ2-1; 9 bases are shared with TRBD2. J gave up 6 bases and V 3 bases, and 3 bases lay outside the gene matches. The CDR3 spans 13 residues. Germline V gene data show CDR1 as DFQATT and CDR2 as SNEGSKA (reference sequence). Here the CDR3 reads CSARRGGRNEQFF. In nucleotides, the CDR3 is TGCAGTGCTAGGCGGGGGGGCCGCAATGAGCAGTTCTTC.

This clonotype showed up many times. V is TRBV20-1 and J is TRBJ1-5, with TRBD1 identical over 8 bases. V dropped 2 bases and J dropped 5; count of bases not matched to a gene: 5. The CDR3 consists of 14 residues. Per the germline V gene, CDR1 is DFQATT and CDR2 is SNEGSKA (reference sequence). CDR3 region: CSARSDREHQPQHF. In DNA, the CDR3 is TGCAGTGCTAGATCGGACAGGGAACATCAGCCCCAGCATTTT.

Many counts were recorded for this clonotype. The CDR3: CASSQMDSGNTIYF. The CDR3 DNA sequence: TGTGCCAGCAGCCAGATGGACTCTGGAAACACCATATATTTT. V and J are TRBV3-1 and TRBJ1-3; D is uncertain. Germline CDR1 and CDR2: LGHDT and YNNKEL (reference sequence). Trimming took off 3 bases at V and 0 bases at J, with 6 bases between the two ends. The CDR3 loop spans 14 amino acids.

The sample holds a few counts of this clonotype. The chain recombines TRBV10-3 with TRBJ1-5; D is undetermined. In germline, CDR1 is ENHRY, CDR2 SYGVKD. This CDR3 contains 14 residues. V lost 6 bases, J lost 0 bases, and 9 bases lay in between. The CDR3 spells CAISAEYSNQPQHF. The DNA for the CDR3 is TGTGCCATCAGCGCTGAATATAGCAATCAGCCCCAGCATTTT.

This clonotype is a singleton in its sample. This chain uses TRBV29-1 with TRBJ2-7; D gene ambiguous. Looked up from germline, CDR1 is SQVTM and CDR2 is ANQGSEA. Trimming shortened V by 0 bases and J by 2 bases, and 8 bases separated the two germline ends. The CDR3 loop spans 13 amino acids. Written as DNA, the CDR3 is TGCAGCGTTGAAGATCCCACTACCTACGAGCAGTACTTC. Translated: CSVEDPTTYEQYF.

This clonotype was seen a handful of times. The CDR3 coding sequence is TGTGCCAGCACTCCGGCTAGCTCTAGCACAGATACGCAGTATTTT. As protein: CASTPASSSTDTQYF. V and J are TRBV2 and TRBJ2-3; D perhaps matches TRBD2 (5 bases). Per the germline V gene, CDR1 is SNHLY and CDR2 is FYNNEI. This CDR3 region has 15 residues. Deletions cut 7 bases from V and 0 bases from J, with 14 bases between.

A word on this clonotype: The CDR3 does not end in the conserved phenylalanine or tryptophan, so this is likely a read error. This chain connects TRBV6-5 to TRBJ2-2; D possibly corresponds to TRBD2 (6 bases). In germline, CDR1 is MNHEY, CDR2 SVGAGI. The V end lost 6 bases, the J end lost 8 bases, and 16 bases lay between the germline ends. CDR3 length: 14 amino acids. This CDR3 reads CASRRLGDGGELFS. CDR3 bases: TGTGCCAGCAGAAGACTAGGGGACGGAGGGGAGCTGTTTTCT.

This clonotype has a count of ten or more. The CDR3 DNA is TGTGCCAGCAGCTTGAGACAGTCCGTGACCCAGTACTTC. Translation: CASSLRQSVTQYF. The V gene is TRBV7-2, the J gene TRBJ2-5; D possibly corresponds to TRBD1 (5 bases). CDR1 and CDR2 from the germline V gene are SGHTA and FQGNSA. The V end was cut by 3 bases, the J end by 7 bases, with 12 bases between. The CDR3 is made up of 13 amino acids.

This chain joins TRBV28 and TRBJ2-3; D unclear. The germline CDR1 and CDR2 sequences are MDHEN and SYDVKM. V gave up 4 bases and J gave up 2 bases, with 7 bases separating them. The CDR3 has 13 amino acids. CDR3 sequence reads: CASSSSNTDTQYF. For the CDR3, the DNA is TGTGCCAGCAGTTCCTCTAACACAGATACGCAGTATTTT.

This clonotype was picked up many times. This chain uses TRBV20-1 with TRBJ2-3; D possibly corresponds to TRBD2 (6 bases). Trimming removed 2 bases from V and 0 bases from J, with 9 bases in between. The CDR3 sequence is 14 residues long. Germline V gene sequence: CDR1 DFQATT, CDR2 SNEGSKA (reference sequence). The CDR3 DNA sequence: TGCAGTGCTAGAAGACTAGAGAGCACAGATACGCAGTATTTT. It encodes CSARRLESTDTQYF.

This rearrangement joins TRBV5-5 to TRBJ2-3; TRBD2 might be the D (6 bases). The CDR3 runs to 16 residues. Per the germline V gene, CDR1 is SGHKS and CDR2 is YYEKEE (reference sequence). V lost 3 bases to trimming and J lost 0 bases, with 14 bases between them. CDR3: CASSWAGILSTDTQYF. As DNA, the CDR3 is TGTGCCAGCAGCTGGGCGGGGATACTTAGCACAGATACGCAGTATTTT. Full variable domain (missing parts from reference TRBV5-5 and TRBJ2-3): DAGVTQSPTHLIKTRGQQVTLRCSPISGHKSVSWYQQVLGQGPQFIFQYYEKEERGRGNFPDRFSARQFPNYSSELNVNALLLGDSALYLCASSWAGILSTDTQYFGPGTRLTVL.

This clonotype was found many times. V usage is TRBV6-5 and J usage is TRBJ1-2; 8 positions agree with TRBD1. The CDR3 spans 14 residues. Unmatched junction bases numbered 6, after V lost 0 bases and J lost 9 bases. Germline V gives CDR1 MNHEY, CDR2 SVGAGI. The CDR3 here is CASSYSQGAGSYTF. Written as DNA, the CDR3 is TGTGCCAGCAGTTACTCGCAGGGGGCAGGTAGCTACACCTTC.